Reported below is one TCR beta chain. The germline V gene has CDR1 SQVTM and CDR2 ANQGSEA. CDR3 length: 11 residues. V lost 0 bases and J lost 8, with 7 bases in between. The data were taken from a study of shared clonotypes between healthy human individuals. None of the donors, who were healthy HIV-negative adults, had recently had acute infections or vaccinations. Profiled with immunoSEQ multiplex PCR; TCRdb holds only in-frame clones, not every one. The sample has more than 2 million clones, about 94% seen once; the top ten hold 0.1% to 0.15%. The source material was naive CD4+ T cells sorted from blood. Sample subset: CD45RA+ positively selected. The V call is TRBV29-1, the J call TRBJ1-2, with a possible D match to TRBD1 (5 bases). The TCR was taken from a man aged 18 to 29 in good health. CDR3 sequence reads: CSVEDGQGYTF. Here the CDR3 DNA reads TGCAGCGTTGAAGATGGACAAGGCTACACCTTC. Full variable domain (missing parts from reference TRBV29-1 and TRBJ1-2): SAVISQKPSRDICQRGTSLTIQCQVDSQVTMMFWYRQQPGQSLTLIATANQGSEATYESGFVIDKFPISRPNLTFSTLTVSNMSPEDSSIYLCSVEDGQGYTFGSGTRLTVV.